The source of this TCR beta chain is a study of blood T cell repertoires in COVID-19. Turning to the study itself: Sites across the United States, Italy and Spain contributed samples from acute and convalescent COVID-19.

The assay was immunoSEQ multiplex PCR, and TCRdb's table has in-frame clones only and misses some. The table shows more than 200,000 clones, with roughly 80% occurring only once. This clone was seen more than once but under ten times. The clonotype was recovered from an elderly woman with COVID-19, enrolled during active disease. The specimen was peripheral blood.

As DNA, the CDR3 is TGTGCCAGCACCCTGGACAGCCCCAATCCTCAGCCCCAGCATTTT. Encoded protein: CASTLDSPNPQPQHF. V gene TRBV7-2 combines with J gene TRBJ1-5, with a tentative D call TRBD1 (6 bases). Germline lookup yields CDR1 SGHTA and CDR2 FQGNSA. V lost 7 bases and J lost 6, with 19 bases in between. This CDR3 spans 15 amino acids.